Here is one T cell receptor (beta chain) with its context. This clonotype was detected a few times. Its recognized antigen is unknown. The sample holds no much larger clone one base away, and base qualities are not on file. The data stem from a study of naive and memory T cell subsets (dated by TCRdb to 2017 to 2019). For the study in its entirety: An open-source, UMI-based TCR alpha and beta sequencing pipeline was applied to sorted naive and memory peripheral blood T cell subsets. RNA was DNase-treated and reverse transcribed with TCR constant-region primers, mostly using SuperScript III. The results of the functional CMV T cell responses matched the IgG serology results in every case.

Beyond this particular receptor, the publication reports: In both CD4 and CD8 cells, a rise in Gini index and a fall in Shannon and inverse Simpson diversity were observed from naive through CM, EM and EMRA. TCR abundance followed a power law with an exponent that was different for naive and memory subsets but consistent across the three individuals. The repertoire findings for the naive and memory subsets could not be validated against a ground truth because none was available. Each clonotype was defined as a single alpha or beta chain sequence rather than as a paired alpha/beta receptor. After error correction, only a single occurrence was seen for over 95% of naive TCR sequences, so much steeper abundance distributions were produced than in memory subsets. RNA-based TCR counts may be affected by expression changes linked to T cell activation and differentiation.

CDR1 and CDR2, per the germline V gene (reference sequence), are DFQATT and SNEGSKA. Trimming removed 1 base from V and 4 bases from J; the gene matches leave 5 bases unexplained. The CDR3 covers 15 residues, taking in both the cysteine and the phenylalanine. Only the CDR3 part of the read is kept: 45 bases, read in frame from the first base. From the second PCR step on, the TCR alpha and beta chain libraries were amplified in separate reactions. The CMV status of each donor was determined by measuring IFNgamma production from CD4+ T cells after fresh PBMCs had been stimulated overnight with CMV viral lysate. Miltenyi beads were used first to positively select CD4 T cells, and CD8 T cells were then positively selected from the CD4-negative fraction. After staining for CD3, CD4, CD8, CD45RA, CD27 and a live/dead dye, cells were sorted on a BD Aria II into four subsets based on CD45RA and CD27. Three healthy volunteers provided blood, and the blood of each volunteer was split into CD4 and CD8 T cells and then into four differentiation subsets. About 0.11 L of peripheral blood was taken from each donor, and PBMC were separated by density-gradient centrifugation on Ficoll-Paque PLUS. The sorted cells were lysed in RLT buffer, after which RNA was extracted using a Qiagen RNeasy kit and kept at -80 degrees C.

Library creation used UMI-ligation and nested PCR. An equimolar mix of two oligonucleotides covering both TRBC1 and TRBC2 was used as the beta constant-region primer. Four rounds of PCR were used to amplify ligated cDNA, with nested alpha and beta constant-region primers being used together with the SP2 primer. A single-stranded oligonucleotide bearing the SP2 primer plus a 12-nucleotide UMI was ligated onto the 3' end of the cDNA by T4 RNA ligase 1. Incubation of the ligation reaction lasted roughly 20-24 hours at 16 degrees C. PCR2 was usually performed as a SYBR Green qPCR and halted at a preset threshold so that over-amplification would not occur. All purifications after the first were performed with Agencourt AMPure XP magnetic beads. Libraries were quantified by Qubit and checked on a TapeStation, with a main peak expected near 650 bp. Sequencing of the pooled libraries was done on an Illumina MiSeq using v2 2x251 paired-end kits, which typically yielded roughly 0.95-2.3 million reads per sample. Each sample's library went into the pool at roughly 4 nM, and roughly 5-8% PhiX was added to help with cluster recognition. From the authors' description of their analysis: FASTQ reads processed by Demultiplexor were assigned V and J genes by Decombinator through tag matching that tolerated a single base-pair mismatch. By using UMIs, Collapsinator corrected both sequencing errors and the frequency errors caused by PCR heterogeneity. CDR3Translator translated TCRs and extracted CDR3s from the conserved cysteine to the FGXG phenylalanine, flagging non-productive sequences. Gini, Shannon entropy and inverse Simpson indices were calculated on repertoires that had been subsampled to equal numbers of UMI-defined TCRs. Within the linear range, a power law was fitted by maximum likelihood to the distributions of clonotype abundance. Similar UMI counts, unique TCR numbers and clonal distributions were obtained with the pipeline and with MIGEC on one naive CD8 sample. The repertoires were searched for 5,500 to 8,000 CMV-associated CDR3 sequences that had been compiled from VDJdb and a published dataset. Starting from the raw public reads, TCRdb applied fastp trimming at Q25, assembled clones with MiXCR and retained in-frame beta chains. When rows share a CDR3 protein, they turn into one entry using the most common DNA and genes. TCRdb, not the original authors, processed these V and J calls. The sample table holds some 110,000 distinct CDR3 sequences, of which roughly 36% were seen once. 0.75% to 1% of the sample rests with the top ten.

Sequenced sample: central memory CD4+ T cells from blood. The cell subset or site label on this specimen signifies: central memory, CD45RA- CD27+. The chain uses TRBV20-1 and TRBJ2-1; 9 bases in the junction line up with TRBD2. The clonotype was recovered from a human donor in good health. The CDR3 reads as follows: CSARAGLAPYNEQFF. The DNA sequence reads TGCAGTGCTAGAGCAGGACTAGCGCCTTACAATGAGCAGTTCTTC.